The entry that follows covers one TCR beta chain sequence. No antigen is known for it. These data come from a study of cytomegalovirus exposure and HLA in healthy donors. The CDR3 spans 14 residues. Looked up from germline, CDR1 is SGHTA and CDR2 is FQGNSA. With 1 base clipped from V and 11 bases from J, the junction kept 7 bases outside the gene matches. The PCR used 60 Vbeta and 13 Jbeta primers. Measured with immunoSEQ multiplex PCR; TCRdb has only the in-frame clones, and not every one. This table holds approximately 150,000 clones, about three quarters found once. Study results and limitations: Around 160 TCR beta chains were listed as cytomegalovirus-associated. In a later analysis, compared with equally common non-associated chains, HLA-associated beta chains were more expanded.

The sequenced material came from PBMCs. The chain joins TRBV7-2 to TRBJ1-1; TRBD1 aligns across 10 bases. The sequence was obtained from a male donor in good health and CMV-seronegative. The CDR3 DNA reads as TGTGCCAGCAGCTTAGAATGGACAGGGGGGTCGGCTTTCTTT. Translated, it gives CASSLEWTGGSAFF. Full variable domain (rest looked up from reference TRBV7-2 and TRBJ1-1): GAGVSQSPSNKVTEKGKDVELRCDPISGHTALYWYRQSLGQGLEFLIYFQGNSAPDKSGLPSDRFSAERTGGSVSTLTIQRTQQEDSAVYLCASSLEWTGGSAFFGQGTRLTVV.